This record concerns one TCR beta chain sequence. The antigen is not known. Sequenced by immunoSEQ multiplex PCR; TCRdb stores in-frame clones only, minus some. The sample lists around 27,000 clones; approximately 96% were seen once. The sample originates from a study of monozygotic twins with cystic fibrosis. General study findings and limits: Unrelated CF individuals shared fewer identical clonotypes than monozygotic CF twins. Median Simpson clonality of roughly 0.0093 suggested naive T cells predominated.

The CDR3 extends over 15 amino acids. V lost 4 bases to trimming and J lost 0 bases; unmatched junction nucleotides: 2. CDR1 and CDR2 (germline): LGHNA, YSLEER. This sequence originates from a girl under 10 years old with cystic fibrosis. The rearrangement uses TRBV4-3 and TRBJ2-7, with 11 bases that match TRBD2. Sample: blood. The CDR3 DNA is TGCGCCAGCAGCCTAGGGACTAGCGGCTCCTACGAGCAGTACTTC. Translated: CASSLGTSGSYEQYF.